One sample yielded the 17 T cell receptor beta chains listed below, sequenced in a study of T cell responses to AZD1222 COVID-19 vaccine. Libraries were prepared by immunoSEQ multiplex PCR; TCRdb keeps only in-frame clonotypes and omits some of them. The sample shows about 160,000 clones, about 92% of them seen only once. The starting material was peripheral blood, obtained on day 0 of MenACWY control vaccination. The receptors were sampled from an adult in good health.

This chain uses TRBV2 with TRBJ1-2; weak D call: TRBD1 (5 bases). This CDR3 has 16 residues. CDR1 and CDR2 (germline): SNHLY, FYNNEI. Between the trimmed V and J ends, which lost 0 bases and 6 bases, there was a span of 17 bases. The CDR3 region is CASSEAARVLIDGYTF. The CDR3 nucleotides read TGTGCCAGCAGTGAAGCGGCCAGGGTATTAATTGATGGCTACACCTTC. Complete variable domain (other parts from reference TRBV2 and TRBJ1-2): EPEVTQTPSHQVTQMGQEVILRCVPISNHLYFYWYRQILGQKVEFLVSFYNNEISEKSEIFDDQFSVERPDGSNFTLKIRSTKLEDSAMYFCASSEAARVLIDGYTFGSGTRLTVV.

The J gene is TRBJ2-2, the V gene TRBV10-3; D possibly matches TRBD1 or TRBD2 (5 bases each). The CDR3 spans 15 residues. V lost 10 bases and J lost 1, with 16 bases in between. Germline CDR1 ENHRY, CDR2 SYGVKD. DNA for the CDR3: TGTGCCACTAATCCCGGGACGAGGAACACCGGGGAGCTGTTTTTT. Translation: CATNPGTRNTGELFF.

The V gene is TRBV10-3, the J gene TRBJ2-1, with no clear D. This CDR3 spans 16 amino acids. V was trimmed by 11 bases and J by 0 bases, leaving 20 bases between them. Germline V gives CDR1 ENHRY, CDR2 SYGVKD. DNA for the CDR3: TGTGCCTCCTCTGGGGATGTGGCGCCCTCCTACAATGAGCAGTTCTTC. Its protein is CASSGDVAPSYNEQFF.

The CDR3 region is CASSPGLSRGEQYF. The CDR3 coding sequence is TGTGCCAGCTCACCAGGACTAAGCCGCGGCGAGCAGTACTTC. V is TRBV18 and J is TRBJ2-7; weak D call: TRBD2 (6 bases). The germline V gene has CDR1 KGHSH and CDR2 LQKENI. This CDR3 has 14 residues. V shed 2 bases and J shed 6 bases, with 14 bases lying between them.

The rearrangement joins TRBV4-2 to TRBJ1-1; no clear D. The CDR3 is 15 amino acids. V was shortened by 5 bases and J by 1 base, with 14 bases between the two germline ends. Germline loops: CDR1 LGHNA, CDR2 YNFKEQ. In DNA form, the CDR3 reads TGTGCCAGCAGCGGTCTTACGGGGAGGAACACTGAAGCTTTCTTT. Its protein is CASSGLTGRNTEAFF.

The genes are TRBV7-9 and TRBJ1-2; D is uncertain. Trimming left V 8 bases short and J 4 bases short, with 14 bases between. The CDR3 spans 13 residues. Germline-derived CDR1 and CDR2 are SEHNR and FQNEAQ (reference sequence). Here the CDR3 DNA reads TGTGCCAGCCGGGAGGGCTCCTCCTATGGCTACACCTTC. As protein: CASREGSSYGYTF. The full variable domain, completed using reference TRBV7-9 and TRBJ1-2, is DTGVSQNPRHKITKRGQNVTFRCDPISEHNRLYWYRQTLGQGPEFLTYFQNEAQLEKSRLLSDRFSAERPKGSFSTLEIQRTEQGDSAMYLCASREGSSYGYTFGSGTRLTVV.

The chain couples TRBV7-9 to TRBJ1-6, with D maybe TRBD1 (6 bases). Looked up from germline, CDR1 is SEHNR and CDR2 is FQNEAQ (reference sequence). This CDR3 spans 13 amino acids. Trimming pared 5 bases from V and 13 bases from J, leaving 15 bases between. The CDR3 is CASSVLWGQPLHF. As DNA, the CDR3 is TGTGCCAGCAGCGTCCTATGGGGGCAGCCCCTCCACTTT.

This clone appeared a single time. The chain carries TRBV11-2 and TRBJ1-2, with no clear D. This CDR3 has 14 residues. Trimming stripped 5 bases from V and 0 bases from J, with 10 bases between. CDR1 SGHAT and CDR2 FQNNGV come from the germline V gene. The chain's CDR3 is CASSPNGPNYGYTF. The CDR3, as DNA: TGTGCCAGCAGCCCAAACGGTCCTAACTATGGCTACACCTTC.

The chain couples TRBV28 to TRBJ2-1; D is undetermined. Germline loops: CDR1 MDHEN, CDR2 SYDVKM. Trimming took 3 bases from V and 7 from J, leaving 13 bases between them. The length of the CDR3 is 14 residues. The CDR3 region is CASSLVGEENEQFF. As DNA, the CDR3 is TGTGCCAGCAGTTTGGTAGGTGAAGAAAATGAGCAGTTCTTC.

V is TRBV5-6 and J is TRBJ1-2; D gene ambiguous. The V end lost 1 base, the J end lost 4 bases, and 8 bases lay between the germline ends. This CDR3 spans 13 amino acids. Germline V gene lookup returns CDR1 SGHDT and CDR2 YYEEEE. CDR3 residues: CASSLTAPYGYTF. DNA for the CDR3: TGTGCCAGCAGCTTGACAGCGCCCTATGGCTACACCTTC.

V usage is TRBV30 and J usage is TRBJ2-1; 12 bases map to TRBD2. This CDR3 is built from 14 residues. Germline loops: CDR1 GTSNPN, CDR2 SVGIG (reference sequence). J was trimmed by 9 bases and V by 7 bases; bases with no gene match: 10. CDR3 nucleotide sequence: TGTGCCTCGCCTCTAGCGGGAGGGTGGGGTGAGCAGTTCTTC. It translates to CASPLAGGWGEQFF.

V usage is TRBV6-5 and J usage is TRBJ2-3; D is possibly TRBD1 (5 bases). CDR3 length equals 12 residues. Looked up from germline, CDR1 is MNHEY and CDR2 is SVGAGI. The V end lost 5 bases, the J end lost 4 bases, and 7 bases lay between the germline ends. CDR3 in DNA: TGTGCCAGCAGTCCAGGGCCAGATACGCAGTATTTT. This encodes CASSPGPDTQYF.

The V call is TRBV27, the J call TRBJ2-3; 8 positions match TRBD1. V lost 3 bases and J lost 5; bases outside the gene matches: 7. Germline values: CDR1 MNHEY, CDR2 SMNVEV (reference sequence). The CDR3 is made up of 15 amino acids. The CDR3 protein is CASSLGTGSGDTQYF. DNA for the CDR3: TGTGCCAGCAGTTTGGGGACAGGCTCAGGAGATACGCAGTATTTT.

This clone has more than one count but fewer than ten. The rearrangement links TRBV7-9 to TRBJ2-1; D assignment may be TRBD1 or TRBD2 (5 bases each). This CDR3 has 16 residues. V was trimmed by 1 base and J by 7 bases, leaving 17 bases between them. Germline values: CDR1 SEHNR, CDR2 FQNEAQ (reference sequence). The CDR3 coding sequence is TGTGCCAGCAGCTTAGTAGTGGGGGAATTAGTGAATGAGCAGTTCTTC. Translation gives CASSLVVGELVNEQFF. Full variable domain (missing parts from reference TRBV7-9 and TRBJ2-1): DTGVSQNPRHKITKRGQNVTFRCDPISEHNRLYWYRQTLGQGPEFLTYFQNEAQLEKSRLLSDRFSAERPKGSFSTLEIQRTEQGDSAMYLCASSLVVGELVNEQFFGPGTRLTVL.

The gene calls are TRBV12-3 or TRBV12-4 and TRBJ1-4, with unresolved D. CDR3 length: 11 amino acids. Trimming removed 3 bases from V and 6 bases from J, with 2 bases in between. CDR3 in DNA: TGTGCCAGCAGTTTTTATGAAAAACTGTTTTTT. Amino acid sequence: CASSFYEKLFF.

The rearrangement joins TRBV29-1 to TRBJ2-5; TRBD2 matches at 12 bases. The CDR3 consists of 14 residues. Trimming removed 7 bases from V and 4 bases from J; junction bases left unmatched: 7. Germline-derived CDR1 and CDR2 are SQVTM and ANQGSEA. The chain's CDR3 is CSGALAGGRETQYF. For the CDR3, the DNA is TGCAGCGGCGCCCTAGCGGGAGGGAGAGAGACCCAGTACTTC.

A remark on this clone: Additional DNA sequences in this sample encode the identical CDR3. CDR3 DNA: TGTGCCAGTAGTATTAGCGGGGGCTCCTACAATGAGCAGTTCTTC. Translated, it gives CASSISGGSYNEQFF. The gene calls are TRBV19 and TRBJ2-1, with TRBD2 matching over 9 bases. V lost 3 bases, J lost 0 bases, and 0 bases stayed unmatched. Per germline, CDR1 LNHDA and CDR2 SQIVND (reference sequence). CDR3 size: 15 residues.